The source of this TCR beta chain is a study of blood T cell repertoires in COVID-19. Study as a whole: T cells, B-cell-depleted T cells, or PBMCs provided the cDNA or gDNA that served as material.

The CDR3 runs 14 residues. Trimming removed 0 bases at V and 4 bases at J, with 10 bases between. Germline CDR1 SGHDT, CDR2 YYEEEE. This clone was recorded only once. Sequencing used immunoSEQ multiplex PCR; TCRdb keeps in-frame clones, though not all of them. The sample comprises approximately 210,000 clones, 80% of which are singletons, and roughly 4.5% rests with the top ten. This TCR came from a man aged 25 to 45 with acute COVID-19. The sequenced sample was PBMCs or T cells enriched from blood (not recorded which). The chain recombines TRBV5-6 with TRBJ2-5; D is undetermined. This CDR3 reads CASSLDAAGETQYF. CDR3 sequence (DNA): TGTGCCAGCAGCTTGGATGCAGCAGGAGAGACCCAGTACTTC.